The 22 T cell receptor beta chains below come from one sample, sequenced in a study of blood T cell repertoires in COVID-19. The data were produced by immunoSEQ multiplex PCR, yet TCRdb's version contains in-frame clones alone and is incomplete. The data show 400,000 or so clones, roughly nine tenths seen once. The sequenced sample consisted of PBMCs or T cells enriched from blood (not recorded which). The receptor source for this set is a man aged 30-40 years who had recovered from COVID-19.

This rearrangement joins TRBV28 to TRBJ2-7, with D possibly TRBD1 on 6 matching bases. The CDR3 is made up of 15 amino acids. V gave up 4 bases and J gave up 6 bases, with 19 bases separating them. Per the germline V gene, CDR1 is MDHEN and CDR2 is SYDVKM. CDR3 loop: CASSSSGASRTEQYF. In DNA form, the CDR3 reads TGTGCCAGCAGTTCCTCAGGGGCTAGCCGAACCGAGCAGTACTTC.

The count of this clone is one. The gene calls are TRBV5-1 and TRBJ2-2; D not resolved. The CDR3 length is 16 residues. V was trimmed by 1 base and J by 5 bases, leaving 15 bases between them. Germline V gene lookup returns CDR1 SGHRS and CDR2 YFSETQ. The CDR3 reads CASSLLELKGTGELFF. The CDR3, as DNA: TGCGCCAGCAGCTTGCTAGAGTTGAAAGGTACCGGGGAGCTGTTTTTT. Full variable domain (rest looked up from reference TRBV5-1 and TRBJ2-2): KAGVTQTPRYLIKTRGQQVTLSCSPISGHRSVSWYQQTPGQGLQFLFEYFSETQRNKGNFPGRFSGRQFSNSRSEMNVSTLELGDSALYLCASSLLELKGTGELFFGEGSRLTVL.

The chain has TRBV13 and TRBJ1-4; the D gene is possibly TRBD1 (5 bases). This CDR3 spans 16 amino acids. Germline V gene sequence: CDR1 PRHDT, CDR2 FYEKMQ (reference sequence). Trimming removed 4 bases at V and 0 bases at J, with 12 bases between. In DNA, the CDR3 is TGTGCCAGCAGCTGGCGGGGGACGGCAACTAATGAAAAACTGTTTTTT. Translated, it gives CASSWRGTATNEKLFF.

The rearrangement uses TRBV19 and TRBJ1-1, with D possibly matching TRBD1 (5 bases). Germline CDR1 reads LNHDA; CDR2 reads SQIVND (reference sequence). The CDR3 has 13 amino acids. The V gene lost 3 bases and the J gene lost 7 bases, with 12 bases spanning the gap. The CDR3: CASSISGQGEAFF. The CDR3 nucleotides are TGTGCCAGTAGTATCTCCGGGCAGGGTGAAGCTTTCTTT.

The V and J genes are TRBV2 and TRBJ1-5; TRBD1 might be the D (5 bases). The CDR3 sequence is 13 residues long. Germline CDR1 is SNHLY and CDR2 is FYNNEI. Trimming took 4 bases from V and 7 from J, leaving 11 bases between them. The CDR3 DNA sequence: TGTGCCAGCAGTGCGGGGGGACTGCAGCCCCAGCATTTT. Amino acids: CASSAGGLQPQHF.

V and J are TRBV30 and TRBJ2-2, with TRBD1 matching 12 bases. The germline CDR1 and CDR2 sequences are GTSNPN and SVGIG (reference sequence). The CDR3 loop spans 15 amino acids. Trimming removed 3 bases from V and 11 bases from J; junction bases left unmatched: 10. The CDR3, as DNA: TGTGCCTGGAGCTCACGGGACAGGGGGCAGGGAGAGCTGTTTTTT. Protein product: CAWSSRDRGQGELFF.

This chain uses TRBV19 with TRBJ2-7; 14 nucleotides align to TRBD2. The CDR3 sequence is 19 residues long. V gave up 5 bases and J gave up 0 bases; unmatched junction bases: 12. CDR1 is LNHDA and CDR2 is SQIVND in the germline V gene (reference sequence). The CDR3 protein is CASSSQPGTSGSGSYEQYF. CDR3 nucleotides: TGTGCCAGTAGTTCACAACCCGGGACTAGCGGGAGTGGCTCCTACGAGCAGTACTTC. Supplemented by reference TRBV19 and TRBJ2-7, the full variable domain reads DGGITQSPKYLFRKEGQNVTLSCEQNLNHDAMYWYRQDPGQGLRLIYYSQIVNDFQKGDIAEGYSVSREKKESFPLTVTSAQKNPTAFYLCASSSQPGTSGSGSYEQYFGPGTRLTVT.

CDR3 coding DNA: TGTGCTAGTGGCCGGGACACGCTCGCGGGCTACACCTTC. It yields the protein CASGRDTLAGYTF. The rearrangement links TRBV12-5 to TRBJ1-2, with a tentative D call TRBD1 (6 bases). The germline gives CDR1 LGHNT, CDR2 FRNRAP. Trimming cost V 6 bases and J 8 bases, with 16 bases left between them. This CDR3 has 13 amino acids.

The J gene is TRBJ2-3, the V gene TRBV23-1, with 7 nucleotides matching TRBD2. TRBV23-1 is labeled an ORF, and its function is uncertain. Trimming took 11 bases from V and 5 from J; bases not matched to a gene: 13. The CDR3 has 14 amino acids. DNA for the CDR3: TGCGCCCAATTACAAGCGGGACCTAGAGATACGCAGTATTTT. Amino acid sequence: CAQLQAGPRDTQYF.

The chain combines TRBV28 with TRBJ1-4; the D gene is possibly TRBD1 (6 bases). V shed 6 bases and J shed 3 bases, with 14 bases lying between them. CDR1 and CDR2 from the germline V gene are MDHEN and SYDVKM. The length of the CDR3 is 15 residues. The CDR3 nucleotides read TGTGCCAGCAGGGGGAGGGGGTCTCCTAATGAAAAACTGTTTTTT. It is translated as CASRGRGSPNEKLFF.

This clone has a handful of counts. The chain combines TRBV6-4 with TRBJ2-3; 7 bases align to TRBD2. V was clipped by 4 bases and J by 2 bases; unmatched bases: 6. In germline, CDR1 is MRHNA, CDR2 SNTAGT. CDR3 length: 15 residues. CDR3 amino acids: CASSASSGITDTQYF. The DNA of the CDR3 is TGTGCCAGCAGTGCTTCTAGCGGCATCACAGATACGCAGTATTTT.

This chain links TRBV6-6 with TRBJ2-3, with 10 bases identical to TRBD1. The CDR3 extends over 14 amino acids. The germline V gene has CDR1 MNHNY and CDR2 SVGAGI (reference sequence). Trimming at V came to 5 bases and at J to 6 bases, leaving 5 bases not matched to a gene. The chain's CDR3 is CASSNRQGADTQYF. The DNA of the CDR3 is TGTGCCAGCAGTAACCGACAGGGGGCTGATACGCAGTATTTT.

The chain has TRBV5-4 and TRBJ1-1; a possible D gene is TRBD1 (5 bases). Germline loops: CDR1 SGHNT, CDR2 YYREEE (reference sequence). The V gene lost 0 bases and the J gene lost 6 bases, with 9 bases spanning the gap. The CDR3 contains 13 residues. CDR3 in DNA: TGTGCCAGCAGCTTGGTTGGGGGGTCTGAAGCTTTCTTT. Translation: CASSLVGGSEAFF. Full variable domain (remainder filled in from reference TRBV5-4 and TRBJ1-1): ETGVTQSPTHLIKTRGQQVTLRCSSQSGHNTVSWYQQALGQGPQFIFQYYREEENGRGNFPPRFSGLQFPNYSSELNVNALELDDSALYLCASSLVGGSEAFFGQGTRLTVV.

The V and J genes are TRBV19 and TRBJ2-1; tentatively, D is TRBD1 (6 bases). The length of the CDR3 is 13 residues. Trimming removed 5 bases from V and 2 bases from J, with 7 bases in between. In germline, CDR1 is LNHDA, CDR2 SQIVND (reference sequence). This chain's CDR3 is CASSGTTYNEQFF. In nucleotides, the CDR3 is TGTGCCAGTAGTGGGACAACCTACAATGAGCAGTTCTTC.

This chain joins TRBV4-1 and TRBJ1-5; TRBD1 agrees at 9 bases. Germline trimming cut 4 bases from V and 1 base from J; bases unmatched to any gene: 2. The CDR3 covers 15 residues. Per germline, CDR1 MGHRA and CDR2 YSYEKL. The CDR3 DNA follows: TGCGCCAGCAGCCTGGACAGGGGCAGCAATCAGCCCCAGCATTTT. Protein sequence: CASSLDRGSNQPQHF.

V is TRBV7-8 and J is TRBJ2-2, with 7 nucleotides matching TRBD2. J gave up 5 bases and V 2 bases, and 14 bases lay outside the gene matches. From germline, CDR1 is SGHVS and CDR2 FQNEAQ. This CDR3 has 18 residues. CDR3 amino acids: CASSLLSVGGPITGELFF. The CDR3 DNA reads as TGTGCCAGCAGCTTATTGTCTGTGGGAGGGCCTATTACCGGGGAGCTGTTTTTT.

The chain couples TRBV19 to TRBJ1-2; 9 bases match TRBD1. The CDR3 spans 14 residues. Germline V gene data show CDR1 as LNHDA and CDR2 as SQIVND (reference sequence). V was clipped by 8 bases and J by 3 bases; unmatched bases: 7. CDR3 sequence reads: CASAGQGFDYGYTF. Here the CDR3 DNA reads TGTGCCAGTGCGGGACAGGGTTTCGACTATGGCTACACCTTC. Using reference TRBV19 and TRBJ1-2 for the parts outside the CDR3, the full variable domain is DGGITQSPKYLFRKEGQNVTLSCEQNLNHDAMYWYRQDPGQGLRLIYYSQIVNDFQKGDIAEGYSVSREKKESFPLTVTSAQKNPTAFYLCASAGQGFDYGYTFGSGTRLTVV.

The genes are TRBV7-2 and TRBJ2-2, with no clear D. This CDR3 is built from 14 residues. Trimming took 5 bases from V and 0 from J, leaving 7 bases between them. Germline V gene lookup returns CDR1 SGHTA and CDR2 FQGNSA. The CDR3 protein is CASSQDPNTGELFF. CDR3 nucleotide sequence: TGTGCCAGCAGCCAGGATCCGAACACCGGGGAGCTGTTTTTT.

In this sample, this clone turned up once. V gene TRBV5-4 combines with J gene TRBJ1-1; D ambiguous. The CDR3 contains 12 residues. Deletions cut 3 bases from V and 2 bases from J, with 5 bases between. Germline-derived CDR1 and CDR2 are SGHNT and YYREEE (reference sequence). CDR3 sequence (DNA): TGTGCCAGCAGCTCCTACAACACTGAAGCTTTCTTT. This codes for CASSSYNTEAFF.

This clone came up once. CDR3 DNA: TGCAGCGTTGAGGGTCGAGGACTGTACAATGAGCAGTTCTTC. This codes for CSVEGRGLYNEQFF. This chain joins TRBV29-1 and TRBJ2-1, with TRBD2 as a possible D gene (5 bases). The CDR3 is 14 amino acids. Per the germline V gene, CDR1 is SQVTM and CDR2 is ANQGSEA. V lost 3 bases, J lost 4 bases, and 13 bases lay in between.

V gene TRBV7-2 combines with J gene TRBJ1-5; the D gene is possibly TRBD1 (5 bases). Per germline, CDR1 SGHTA and CDR2 FQGNSA. Trimming shortened V by 8 bases and J by 4 bases, and 15 bases separated the two germline ends. The CDR3 loop spans 14 amino acids. In nucleotides, the CDR3 is TGTGCCAGCCGGGGGGACGGAATTAATCAGCCCCAGCATTTT. Its translation: CASRGDGINQPQHF.

The chain joins TRBV30 to TRBJ1-2, with 7 bases that match TRBD1. The CDR3 loop spans 14 amino acids. CDR1 GTSNPN and CDR2 SVGIG come from the germline V gene (reference sequence). Trimming removed 1 base from V and 5 bases from J; junction bases left unmatched: 7. Written as DNA, the CDR3 is TGTGCCTGGAGTGCGGCAGGGGGAGCATATGGCTACACCTTC. It codes for CAWSAAGGAYGYTF. Based on the CDR3 plus reference TRBV30 and TRBJ1-2, the full variable domain is SQTIHQWPATLVQPVGSPLSLECTVEGTSNPNLYWYRQAAGRGLQLLFYSVGIGQISSEVPQNLSASRPQDRQFILSSKKLLLSDSGFYLCAWSAAGGAYGYTFGSGTRLTVV.